This TCR beta chain is from a study of T cells after somatic rescue of genetic block. Profiling relied on immunoSEQ multiplex PCR, and the TCRdb table lists in-frame clones only, not all of them. Of tens of thousands of clones listed, more than 80% are singletons. The germline gives CDR1 SEHNR, CDR2 FQNEAQ (reference sequence). The CDR3 length is 19 residues. Trimming took 5 bases from V and 0 from J; bases not matched to a gene: 13. The TCR was taken from a woman in her late teens or twenties. The sequencing input was peripheral blood mononuclear cells (PBMCs). The chain employs TRBV7-9 and TRBJ1-3; 10 nucleotides match TRBD1. CDR3 amino acids: CASSRTTGQGISSGNTIYF. The CDR3 coding sequence is TGTGCCAGCAGCCGTACGACGGGACAGGGGATATCCTCTGGAAACACCATATATTTT.